The clone carrying this TCR beta chain has just a few counts. As yet, its antigen is unknown. TCRdb recomputed calls from the RT-PCR reads with MiXCR, one row per CDR3 protein. Here the sample spans 6,900 or so distinct CDR3 sequences, 80% to 85% being singletons. This sample is part of a study of yellow fever vaccine responses in identical twins. Study results and caveats: A vaccine T cell response that seemed partly convergent and partly personalized was reported in twins.

V dropped 8 bases and J dropped 2 bases, with 9 bases sitting between them. The CDR3 has 13 amino acids. This sequence joins TRBV12-3 or TRBV12-4 and TRBJ2-2; the D gene could be TRBD1 or TRBD2 (5 bases each). Material: T cells from blood (PBMCs), unsorted or a sorted subset (not recorded which), obtained before or after yellow fever vaccination (not recorded which). The sequence came from a woman aged 18-29 years who received the yellow fever vaccine. The CDR3 loop reads CASRGPNTGELFF. The CDR3 DNA follows: TGTGCCAGCCGGGGCCCCAACACCGGGGAGCTGTTTTTT.